This TCR beta chain comes out of a study of shared clonotypes between healthy human individuals. The assay was immunoSEQ multiplex PCR, and TCRdb's table has in-frame clones only and misses some. The sample holds about 480,000 clones, about 75% seen once. CDR1 and CDR2 (germline): LNHDA, SQIVND (reference sequence). V gave up 4 bases and J gave up 0 bases; unmatched junction bases: 7. This CDR3 has 17 amino acids. This chain links TRBV19 with TRBJ2-1; 9 nucleotides agree with TRBD1. Sequenced sample: PBMCs. This receptor was taken from a woman between 40 and 55 years old in good health. Some clones in this sample may be carry-over from other donors' samples. The CDR3 DNA follows: TGTGCCAGTAGTAACGGACAGGGGCTGAGCTCCTACAATGAGCAGTTCTTC. Protein product: CASSNGQGLSSYNEQFF.